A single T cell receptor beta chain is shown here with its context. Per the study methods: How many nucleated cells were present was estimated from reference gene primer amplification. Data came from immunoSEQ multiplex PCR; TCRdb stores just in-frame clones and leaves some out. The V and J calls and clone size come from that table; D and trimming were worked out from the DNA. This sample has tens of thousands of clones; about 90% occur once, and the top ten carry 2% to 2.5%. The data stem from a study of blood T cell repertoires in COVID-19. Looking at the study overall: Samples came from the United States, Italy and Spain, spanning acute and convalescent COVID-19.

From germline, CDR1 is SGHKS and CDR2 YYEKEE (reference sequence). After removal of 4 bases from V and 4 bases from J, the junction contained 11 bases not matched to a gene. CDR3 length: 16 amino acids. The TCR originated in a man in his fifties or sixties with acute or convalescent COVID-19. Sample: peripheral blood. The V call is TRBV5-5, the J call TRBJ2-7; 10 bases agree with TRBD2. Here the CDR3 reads CASSLDLAGALYEQYF. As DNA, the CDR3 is TGTGCCAGCAGCCTGGACCTAGCGGGAGCTTTATACGAGCAGTACTTC.